The 29 T cell receptor beta chains below all came from one sample that was sequenced in a study of blood T cells in healthy people across ages (dated by TCRdb to about 2015). The library was produced with 5' RACE. Data came from an Illumina HiSeq 2500. A second about 6 to 11 cycle PCR used a sample-barcoded 5' primer and a J-beta primer mix. TCRdb took the public reads, trimmed them with fastp at Q25, ran MiXCR for clone calling and kept in-frame beta chains. Rows merge per CDR3 protein into single entries with the most common DNA and genes. The sample yields about 1.6 million distinct CDR3 sequences; about 35% were counted once. Of the sample, 11% is held by the ten largest clones. The sample taken for sequencing was blood. Receptors were obtained from a young woman in good health.

This sequence joins TRBV20-1 and TRBJ2-3; D remains ambiguous. This CDR3 region has 13 residues. The V and J ends lost 6 bases and 0 bases respectively, with 10 bases between them. In germline, CDR1 is DFQATT, CDR2 SNEGSKA (reference sequence). CDR3 DNA: TGCAGTGCCCCGAGGCCTAGCACAGATACGCAGTATTTT. Translation: CSAPRPSTDTQYF.

The gene calls are TRBV20-1 and TRBJ2-7; TRBD2 agrees at 9 bases. The CDR3 runs to 13 residues. CDR1 and CDR2 from the germline V gene are DFQATT and SNEGSKA (reference sequence). V was pared by 6 bases and J by 4 bases, with 7 bases of the junction left unmatched. The CDR3 DNA reads TGCAGTGCCCCGCCTAGCGGGGTGTACGAGCAGTACTTC. This encodes CSAPPSGVYEQYF.

This clonotype was detected only a few times. The chain carries TRBV6-1 and TRBJ2-1; D is perhaps TRBD1 or TRBD2 (5 bases each). Trimming left V 3 bases short and J 9 bases short, with 15 bases between. Germline V gives CDR1 MNHNS, CDR2 SASEGT. This CDR3 has 14 residues. The CDR3 loop is CASSERLAGGEQFF. CDR3 nucleotide sequence: TGTGCCAGCAGTGAGAGGCTAGCTGGGGGTGAGCAGTTCTTC.

This clonotype showed up just a few times. The rearrangement uses TRBV29-1 and TRBJ2-7, with D possibly being TRBD1 or TRBD2 (5 bases each). CDR1 and CDR2 (germline): SQVTM, ANQGSEA. This CDR3 contains 14 residues. Trimming shortened V by 3 bases and J by 2 bases, and 14 bases separated the two germline ends. CDR3 sequence (DNA): TGCAGCGTTGATCGGGACGGAATACCCTACGAGCAGTACTTC. This codes for CSVDRDGIPYEQYF.

This chain connects TRBV20-1 to TRBJ1-2; 9 nucleotides match TRBD1. The junction had 11 bases not matched to a gene; V was cut back by 1 base and J by 2 bases. CDR3 length: 17 amino acids. CDR1 is DFQATT and CDR2 is SNEGSKA in the germline V gene (reference sequence). The DNA of the CDR3 is TGCAGTGCTAGAGTTTGGGACAGGGATGGTAGAAACTATGGCTACACCTTC. Encoded protein: CSARVWDRDGRNYGYTF.

This clonotype was seen a handful of times. The chain recombines TRBV5-1 with TRBJ2-1; 9 bases are a match to TRBD1. The CDR3 loop spans 14 amino acids. Germline CDR1 and CDR2: SGHRS and YFSETQ. With V trimmed by 0 bases and J by 6 bases, 1 base remained unmatched. The CDR3 DNA is TGCGCCAGCAGCTTGGGGACAGGGGTCAATGAGCAGTTCTTC. Its translation is CASSLGTGVNEQFF.

This clonotype was counted many times. The chain joins TRBV4-1 to TRBJ1-2; the D gene is possibly TRBD1 (6 bases). V lost 1 base and J 8 bases, leaving 14 bases between the germline ends. The germline V gene encodes CDR1 MGHRA and CDR2 YSYEKL. The CDR3 totals 14 residues. For the CDR3, the DNA is TGCGCCAGCAGCCAAGGGCGGGGGGCCGGAGGCTACACCTTC. This codes for CASSQGRGAGGYTF.

CDR3 sequence reads: CATSRENAEQYF. The CDR3 coding sequence is TGTGCCACCAGCAGAGAAAATGCAGAGCAGTACTTC. The chain uses TRBV15 and TRBJ2-5; D call uncertain. V was trimmed by 0 bases and J by 11 bases, leaving 10 bases between them. The CDR3 has 12 residues. From germline, CDR1 is LNHNV and CDR2 YYDKDF (reference sequence). The whole variable domain, remainder taken from reference TRBV15 and TRBJ2-5, is DAMVIQNPRYQVTQFGKPVTLSCSQTLNHNVMYWYQQKSSQAPKLLFHYYDKDFNNEADTPDNFQSRRPNTSFCFLDIRSPGLGDTAMYLCATSRENAEQYFGPGTRLLVL.

As to this clonotype: This may be a read error: a much more frequent sequence differs by one nucleotide. This chain joins TRBV29-1 and TRBJ2-1, with D perhaps TRBD1 (6 bases). V was shortened by 7 bases and J by 8 bases, with 15 bases between the two germline ends. Germline assignment: CDR1 SQVTM and CDR2 ANQGSEA. This CDR3 spans 12 amino acids. The CDR3 sequence is CSARTVIDEQFF. The CDR3 DNA reads as TGCAGCGCCAGGACAGTTATTGATGAGCAGTTCTTC.

The chain carries TRBV28 and TRBJ2-1; D might be TRBD2 (6 bases). Germline V lookup: CDR1 MDHEN, CDR2 SYDVKM. The CDR3 spans 15 residues. Between the trimmed V and J ends, which lost 3 bases and 7 bases, there was a span of 16 bases. For the CDR3, the DNA is TGTGCCAGCAGTTTCGTGGGGGGTGTGGGGAATGAGCAGTTCTTC. This gives the protein CASSFVGGVGNEQFF.

This clonotype was observed a handful of times. The chain is built from TRBV5-1 and TRBJ2-1; 11 bases map to TRBD1. The CDR3 loop spans 15 amino acids. The germline gives CDR1 SGHRS, CDR2 YFSETQ. With V trimmed by 2 bases and J by 6 bases, 4 bases remained unmatched. The CDR3 DNA reads TGCGCCAGCAGCTTCGGGACAGGGGGGATCAATGAGCAGTTCTTC. It specifies CASSFGTGGINEQFF.

The genes are TRBV7-3 and TRBJ1-1, with TRBD1 matching 9 bases. This CDR3 has 13 residues. Germline assignment: CDR1 SGHTA and CDR2 FQGTGA. V was clipped by 3 bases and J by 11 bases; unmatched bases: 7. CDR3 amino acids: CASSLDRGQRAFF. The CDR3 DNA reads TGTGCCAGCAGCTTGGACAGGGGCCAGAGGGCTTTCTTT.

This chain uses TRBV30 with TRBJ2-4; 7 nucleotides line up with TRBD1. TRBJ2-7 explains the end of the DNA better; the J call may be wrong. This CDR3 is 13 amino acids long. CDR1 and CDR2 (germline): GTSNPN, SVGIG (reference sequence). The CDR3 DNA sequence: TGTGCCTGGAGTGACAGGGGTTGGTACGAGCAGTACTTC. Its protein product is CAWSDRGWYEQYF.

This clonotype has a count of ten or more. Possible read error: a much larger clone is one base away. The V call is TRBV5-1, the J call TRBJ2-1, with D possibly being TRBD2 (6 bases). Germline CDR1 and CDR2: SGHRS and YFSETQ. The CDR3 has 15 amino acids. Trimming shortened V by 4 bases and J by 4 bases, and 15 bases separated the two germline ends. CDR3 amino acids: CASSPWPGLYNEQFF. CDR3 nucleotide sequence: TGCGCCAGCAGCCCTTGGCCGGGACTGTACAATGAGCAGTTCTTC. The full variable domain, with the rest looked up from reference TRBV5-1 and TRBJ2-1, is KAGVTQTPRYLIKTRGQQVTLSCSPISGHRSVSWYQQTPGQGLQFLFEYFSETQRNKGNFPGRFSGRQFSNSRSEMNVSTLELGDSALYLCASSPWPGLYNEQFFGPGTRLTVL.

This clonotype came up a few times. The chain carries TRBV28 and TRBJ2-7, with a possible D match to TRBD1 (5 bases). V gave up 7 bases and J gave up 0 bases, with 16 bases separating them. Germline lookup yields CDR1 MDHEN and CDR2 SYDVKM. The CDR3 runs to 15 residues. This CDR3 is CASTSGGAFSYEQYF. Written as DNA, the CDR3 is TGTGCCAGCACCTCCGGTGGGGCCTTCTCCTACGAGCAGTACTTC. Looking up the rest from reference TRBV28 and TRBJ2-7 gives the full variable domain: DVKVTQSSRYLVKRTGEKVFLECVQDMDHENMFWYRQDPGLGLRLIYFSYDVKMKEKGDIPEGYSVSREKKERFSLILESASTNQTSMYLCASTSGGAFSYEQYFGPGTRLTVT.

This clonotype has only a few counts. The V and J genes are TRBV20-1 and TRBJ2-3; TRBD2 aligns across 12 bases. Germline CDR1 reads DFQATT; CDR2 reads SNEGSKA (reference sequence). CDR3 length: 15 residues. V gave up 4 bases and J gave up 4 bases; unmatched junction bases: 6. CDR3 residues: CSATTSGSGADTQYF. The DNA of the CDR3 is TGCAGTGCTACGACTAGCGGGAGTGGAGCAGATACGCAGTATTTT.

This clonotype has a handful of counts. The germline gene is not matched at one end of the junction; a read error may be the cause. The J gene is TRBJ1-2, the V gene TRBV5-5, with a tentative D call TRBD1 (5 bases). CDR1 and CDR2 (germline): SGHKS, YYEKEE (reference sequence). The CDR3 is made up of 14 amino acids. CDR3 sequence reads: CAGSLWGENYGYTF. The CDR3 nucleotides read TGTGCCGGCAGCTTGTGGGGGGAAAACTATGGCTACACCTTC.

Comment on this clonotype: The junction and the germline gene differ at one end; a read error may be behind it. The genes are TRBV25-1 and TRBJ2-4; no firm D call. This CDR3 is built from 15 residues. Germline loops: CDR1 MGHDK, CDR2 SYGVNS. In nucleotides, the CDR3 is TGCGCCTGCAGTGAAAAGCGAGAGTCCAAAAACATTCAGTACTTC. Amino acids: CACSEKRESKNIQYF.

This clonotype has only a few counts. The chain joins TRBV3-1 to TRBJ2-6, with D unresolved. Trimming took off 0 bases at V and 0 bases at J, with 15 bases between the two ends. The germline CDR1 and CDR2 sequences are LGHDT and YNNKEL (reference sequence). CDR3 length equals 19 residues. The CDR3 coding sequence is TGTGCCAGCAGCCAAGATGAAGCCACATTAAGCTCTGGGGCCAACGTCCTGACTTTC. This sequence encodes CASSQDEATLSSGANVLTF. The full variable domain, completed using reference TRBV3-1 and TRBJ2-6, is DTAVSQTPKYLVTQMGNDKSIKCEQNLGHDTMYWYKQDSKKFLKIMFSYNNKELIINETVPNRFSPKSPDKAHLNLHINSLELGDSAVYFCASSQDEATLSSGANVLTFGAGSRLTVL.

CDR3 loop: CASSSREGGNEQFF. The CDR3 DNA is TGTGCCAGCAGCTCCCGTGAAGGGGGGAATGAGCAGTTCTTC. The chain uses TRBV7-6 and TRBJ2-1, with D possibly being TRBD1 or TRBD2 (6 bases each). Germline V gene lookup returns CDR1 SGHVS and CDR2 FNYEAQ. This CDR3 comprises 14 residues. V was trimmed by 4 bases and J by 7 bases, leaving 14 bases between them.

This clonotype showed up just once. This sequence joins TRBV6-5 and TRBJ1-1, with D perhaps matching TRBD1 (6 bases). The CDR3 spans 14 residues. CDR1 and CDR2 (germline): MNHEY, SVGAGI. The germline V and J ends were trimmed by 7 bases and 0 bases, with 12 bases remaining between them. The CDR3 bases are TGTGCCAGCACCGCCGGGACACTGAACACTGAAGCTTTCTTT. Translation: CASTAGTLNTEAFF.

CDR3 protein: CASSPDGHRGTEAFF. The DNA of the CDR3 is TGCGCCAGCAGCCCGGACGGCCACAGGGGTACTGAAGCTTTCTTT. The gene calls are TRBV5-1 and TRBJ1-1; TRBD1 aligns across 7 bases. J was trimmed by 5 bases and V by 4 bases; bases with no gene match: 11. Per the germline V gene, CDR1 is SGHRS and CDR2 is YFSETQ. The CDR3 loop spans 15 amino acids.

About this clonotype itself: This clone may be a read error of a much larger clone one base away. The chain has TRBV29-1 and TRBJ1-2; D not resolved. CDR3 size: 13 residues. In germline, CDR1 is SQVTM, CDR2 ANQGSEA. CDR3: CSVRQTLNYGYIF. The CDR3, as DNA: TGCAGCGTGCGACAAACCCTTAACTATGGCTACATCTTC.

This clonotype was counted a single time. The chain couples TRBV27 to TRBJ2-1; 9 bases are a match to TRBD2. This CDR3 comprises 16 residues. V dropped 3 bases and J dropped 8; count of bases not matched to a gene: 11. Germline CDR1 and CDR2: MNHEY and SMNVEV (reference sequence). As DNA, the CDR3 is TGTGCCAGCAGTTTTGAAGGCGGCCTAGCGGGATATGAGCAGTTCTTC. Amino acid sequence: CASSFEGGLAGYEQFF.

The V and J genes are TRBV20-1 and TRBJ2-7; weak D call: TRBD1 (6 bases). CDR1 and CDR2 from the germline V gene are DFQATT and SNEGSKA (reference sequence). The CDR3 is made up of 12 amino acids. With 4 bases removed from V and 5 bases from J, the gap between germline ends came to 12 bases. Here the CDR3 reads CSAKYRVNEQYF. The CDR3 coding sequence is TGCAGTGCTAAGTACAGGGTAAACGAGCAGTACTTC.

This clonotype has at least ten counts. The chain uses TRBV27 and TRBJ2-6; D gene uncertain. Deletions cut 6 bases from V and 2 bases from J, with 5 bases between. Germline V lookup: CDR1 MNHEY, CDR2 SMNVEV (reference sequence). The CDR3 has 13 amino acids. CDR3 in DNA: TGTGCCAGCAGAGAAACTGGGGCCAACGTCCTGACTTTC. This translates into CASRETGANVLTF.

This chain links TRBV2 with TRBJ2-5; maybe TRBD2 (6 bases). Looked up from germline, CDR1 is SNHLY and CDR2 is FYNNEI. This CDR3 contains 14 residues. Deletions cut 6 bases from V and 1 base from J, with 12 bases between. CDR3: CASRLRTTQETQYF. The CDR3 DNA sequence: TGTGCCAGCAGGCTTCGGACTACCCAAGAGACCCAGTACTTC.

V usage is TRBV6-2 or TRBV6-3 and J usage is TRBJ2-1; 8 bases are shared with TRBD1. V was pared by 3 bases and J by 10 bases, with 14 bases of the junction left unmatched. This CDR3 has 16 amino acids. Germline-derived CDR1 and CDR2 are MNHEY and SVGEGT. CDR3 sequence reads: CASSYSRDRSSYEQFF. CDR3 nucleotides: TGTGCCAGCAGTTATTCTCGGGACAGGAGCTCCTACGAGCAGTTCTTC.

The gene calls are TRBV11-3 and TRBJ1-1, with D maybe TRBD1 (6 bases). CDR1 and CDR2 from the germline V gene are SGHNT and YENEEA. The CDR3 has 13 amino acids. V was trimmed by 9 bases and J by 7 bases, leaving 18 bases between them. The CDR3 here is CASQRDIGGEAFF. DNA of the CDR3: TGTGCCAGTCAAAGGGACATCGGGGGTGAAGCTTTCTTT. The full variable domain, in which reference TRBV11-3 and TRBJ1-1 provide the parts outside the CDR3, is EAGVVQSPRYKIIEKKQPVAFWCNPISGHNTLYWYLQNLGQGPELLIRYENEEAVDDSQLPKDRFSAERLKGVDSTLKIQPAELGDSAVYLCASQRDIGGEAFFGQGTRLTVV.